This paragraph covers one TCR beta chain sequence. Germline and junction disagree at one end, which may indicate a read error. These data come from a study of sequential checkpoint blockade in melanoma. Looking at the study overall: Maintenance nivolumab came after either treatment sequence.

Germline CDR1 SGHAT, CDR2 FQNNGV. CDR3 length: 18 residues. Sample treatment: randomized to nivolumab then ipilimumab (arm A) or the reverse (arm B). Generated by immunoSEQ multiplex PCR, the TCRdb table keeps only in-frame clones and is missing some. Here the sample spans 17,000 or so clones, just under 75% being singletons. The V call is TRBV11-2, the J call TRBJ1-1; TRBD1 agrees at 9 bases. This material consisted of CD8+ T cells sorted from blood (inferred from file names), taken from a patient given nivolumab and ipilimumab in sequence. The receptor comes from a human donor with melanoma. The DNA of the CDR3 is TGTGCCAGCAGCACGACCACCCCCCTTACCGGGACAGGGTTTGAACCTTTCTTT. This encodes CASSTTTPLTGTGFEPFF. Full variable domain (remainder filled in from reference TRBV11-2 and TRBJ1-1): EAGVAQSPRYKIIEKRQSVAFWCNPISGHATLYWYQQILGQGPKLLIQFQNNGVVDDSQLPKDRFSAERLKGVDSTLKIQPAKLEDSAVYLCASSTTTPLTGTGFEPFFGQGTRLTVV.